This T cell receptor (beta chain) comes out of a study of blood T cells in healthy people across ages. The CDR3 has 14 residues. Per germline, CDR1 SQVTM and CDR2 ANQGSEA. Trimming cost V 7 bases and J 2 bases, with 15 bases left between them. Alongside a J-beta primer mix, a sample-barcoded 5' primer served in a second PCR lasting roughly 7 to 11 cycles. Through a template-switch adaptor with 12 random nucleotides, each cDNA molecule received a tag. A minimum of 2.5 million CDR3-containing paired-end reads was obtained for each sample. From the 5' RACE reads, TCRdb called clonotypes with MiXCR, one entry per CDR3 protein. The sample lists around 2 million distinct CDR3 sequences; roughly two fifths were seen once.

This clonotype originated in a human donor in good health. The sample was blood. This rearrangement joins TRBV29-1 to TRBJ2-1, with D perhaps assigned TRBD1 or TRBD2 (5 bases each). CDR3 nucleotide sequence: TGCAGCGGTACCGGGACGGTGCCCTACAATGAGCAGTTCTTC. Amino acid sequence: CSGTGTVPYNEQFF.